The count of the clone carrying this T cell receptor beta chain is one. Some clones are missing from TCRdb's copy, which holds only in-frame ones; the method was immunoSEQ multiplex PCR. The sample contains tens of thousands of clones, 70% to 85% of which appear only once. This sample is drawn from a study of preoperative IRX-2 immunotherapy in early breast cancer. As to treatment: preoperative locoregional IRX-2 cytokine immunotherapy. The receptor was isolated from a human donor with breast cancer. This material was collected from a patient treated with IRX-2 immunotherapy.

CDR3 loop: CASSYDRLLHTQYF. In nucleotides, the CDR3 is TGTGCCAGCAGTTACGACCGACTCCTACATACGCAGTATTTT. This chain links TRBV6-8 with TRBJ2-3; D uncertain. The CDR3 has 14 residues. Germline CDR1 is MNHGY and CDR2 is SAAAGT. V lost 2 bases and J 7 bases, leaving 13 bases between the germline ends.